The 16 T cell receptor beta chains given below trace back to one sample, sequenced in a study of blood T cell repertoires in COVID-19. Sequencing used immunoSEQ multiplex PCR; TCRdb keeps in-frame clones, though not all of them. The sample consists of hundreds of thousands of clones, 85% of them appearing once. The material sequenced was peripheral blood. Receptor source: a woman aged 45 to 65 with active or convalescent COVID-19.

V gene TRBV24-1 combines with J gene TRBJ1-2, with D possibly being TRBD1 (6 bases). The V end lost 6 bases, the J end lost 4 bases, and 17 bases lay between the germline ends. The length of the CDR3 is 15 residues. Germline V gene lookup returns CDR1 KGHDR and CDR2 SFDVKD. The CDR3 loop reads CATSQGPPAVYGYTF. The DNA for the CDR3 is TGTGCCACCAGTCAGGGGCCCCCGGCAGTCTATGGCTACACCTTC.

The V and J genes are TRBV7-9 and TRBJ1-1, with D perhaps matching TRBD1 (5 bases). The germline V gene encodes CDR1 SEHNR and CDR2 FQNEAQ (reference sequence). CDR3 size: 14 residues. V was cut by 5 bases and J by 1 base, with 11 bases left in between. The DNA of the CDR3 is TGTGCCAGCAGCCCACCCACAGGGAACACTGAAGCTTTCTTT. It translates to CASSPPTGNTEAFF. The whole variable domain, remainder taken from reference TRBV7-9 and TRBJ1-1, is DTGVSQNPRHKITKRGQNVTFRCDPISEHNRLYWYRQTLGQGPEFLTYFQNEAQLEKSRLLSDRFSAERPKGSFSTLEIQRTEQGDSAMYLCASSPPTGNTEAFFGQGTRLTVV.

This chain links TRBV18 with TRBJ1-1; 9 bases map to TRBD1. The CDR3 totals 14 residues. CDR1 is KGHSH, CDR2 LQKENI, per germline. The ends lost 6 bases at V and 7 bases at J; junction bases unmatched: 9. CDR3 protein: CASSQEGQGSEAFF. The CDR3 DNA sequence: TGTGCCAGCTCCCAAGAGGGACAGGGCAGTGAAGCTTTCTTT.

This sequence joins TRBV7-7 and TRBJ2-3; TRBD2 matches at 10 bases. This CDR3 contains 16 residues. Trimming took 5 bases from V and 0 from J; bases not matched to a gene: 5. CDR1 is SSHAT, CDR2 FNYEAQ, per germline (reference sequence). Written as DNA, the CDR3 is TGTGCCAGCAGCCCAGGACTAGCGGCTAGCACAGATACGCAGTATTTT. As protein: CASSPGLAASTDTQYF.

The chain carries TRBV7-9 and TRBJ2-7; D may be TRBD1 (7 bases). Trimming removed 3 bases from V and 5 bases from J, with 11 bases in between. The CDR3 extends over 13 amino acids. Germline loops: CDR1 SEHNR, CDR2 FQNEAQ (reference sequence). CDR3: CASSFGGQNEQYF. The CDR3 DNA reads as TGTGCCAGCAGCTTCGGGGGACAGAACGAGCAGTACTTC.

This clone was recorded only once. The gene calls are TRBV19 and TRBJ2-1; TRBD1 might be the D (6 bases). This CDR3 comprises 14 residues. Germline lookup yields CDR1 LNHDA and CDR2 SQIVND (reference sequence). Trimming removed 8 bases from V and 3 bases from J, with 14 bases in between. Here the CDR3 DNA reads TGTGCCAGTCATCTTCAGGGGCACTACAATGAGCAGTTCTTC. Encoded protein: CASHLQGHYNEQFF.

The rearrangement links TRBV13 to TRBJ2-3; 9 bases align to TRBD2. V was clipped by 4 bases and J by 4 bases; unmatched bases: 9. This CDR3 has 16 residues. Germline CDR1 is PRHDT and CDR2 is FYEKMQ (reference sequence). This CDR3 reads CASSSRSGRSPDTQYF. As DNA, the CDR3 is TGTGCCAGCAGCTCAAGGAGCGGGAGGTCCCCAGATACGCAGTATTTT.

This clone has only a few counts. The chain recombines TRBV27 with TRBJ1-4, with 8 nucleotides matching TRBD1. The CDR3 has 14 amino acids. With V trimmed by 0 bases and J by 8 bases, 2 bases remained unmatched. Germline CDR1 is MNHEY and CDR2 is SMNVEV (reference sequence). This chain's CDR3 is CASSLSTGVEKLFF. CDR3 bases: TGTGCCAGCAGTTTATCGACAGGGGTCGAAAAACTGTTTTTT.

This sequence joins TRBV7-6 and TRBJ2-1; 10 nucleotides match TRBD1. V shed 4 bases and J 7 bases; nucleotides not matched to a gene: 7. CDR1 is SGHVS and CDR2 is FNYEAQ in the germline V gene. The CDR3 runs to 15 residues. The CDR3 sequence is CASSSGQGVLNEQFF. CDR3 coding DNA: TGTGCCAGCAGCTCAGGACAGGGGGTGTTAAATGAGCAGTTCTTC.

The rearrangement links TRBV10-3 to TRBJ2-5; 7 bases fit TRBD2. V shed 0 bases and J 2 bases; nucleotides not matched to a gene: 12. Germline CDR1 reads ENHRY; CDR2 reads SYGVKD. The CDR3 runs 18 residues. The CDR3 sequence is CAISESMGVAGGQETQYF. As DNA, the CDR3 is TGTGCCATCAGTGAGTCGATGGGAGTAGCGGGCGGACAAGAGACCCAGTACTTC.

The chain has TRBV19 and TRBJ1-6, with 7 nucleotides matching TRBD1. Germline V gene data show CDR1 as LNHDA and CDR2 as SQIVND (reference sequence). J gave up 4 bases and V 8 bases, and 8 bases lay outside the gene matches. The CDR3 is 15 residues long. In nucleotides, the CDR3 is TGTGCCAGTGGAGACAGGGTGACTTATAATTCACCCCTCCACTTT. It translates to CASGDRVTYNSPLHF.

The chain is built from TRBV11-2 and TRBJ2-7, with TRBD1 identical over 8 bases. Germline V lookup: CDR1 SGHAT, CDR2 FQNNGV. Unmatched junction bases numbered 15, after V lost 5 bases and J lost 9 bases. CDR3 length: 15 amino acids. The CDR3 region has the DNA TGTGCCAGCAGCCCCACACAGGGGGTGGTTTCAGGGCAGTACTTC. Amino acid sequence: CASSPTQGVVSGQYF.

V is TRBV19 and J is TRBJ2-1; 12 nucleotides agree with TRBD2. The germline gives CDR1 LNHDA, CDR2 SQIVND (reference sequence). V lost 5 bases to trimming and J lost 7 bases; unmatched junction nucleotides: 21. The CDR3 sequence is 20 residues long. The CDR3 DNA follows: TGTGCCAGTAGTTTACGGACAGGGGCAAAGACTAGCGGGAGAAGGAATGAGCAGTTCTTC. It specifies CASSLRTGAKTSGRRNEQFF.

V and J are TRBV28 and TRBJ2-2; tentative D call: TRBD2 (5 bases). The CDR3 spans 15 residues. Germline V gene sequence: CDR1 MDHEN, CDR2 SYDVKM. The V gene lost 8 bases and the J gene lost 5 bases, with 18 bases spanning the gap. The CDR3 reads CASLYRGYQTGELFF. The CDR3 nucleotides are TGTGCCAGCCTATATCGGGGTTACCAAACCGGGGAGCTGTTTTTT.

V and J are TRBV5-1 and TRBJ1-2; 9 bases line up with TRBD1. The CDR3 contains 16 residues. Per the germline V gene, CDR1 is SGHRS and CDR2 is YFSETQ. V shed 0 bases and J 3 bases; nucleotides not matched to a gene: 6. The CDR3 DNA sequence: TGCGCCAGCAGCTTGGATCCGGGACAGGGTTACTATGGCTACACCTTC. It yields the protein CASSLDPGQGYYGYTF. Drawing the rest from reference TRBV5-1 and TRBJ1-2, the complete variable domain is KAGVTQTPRYLIKTRGQQVTLSCSPISGHRSVSWYQQTPGQGLQFLFEYFSETQRNKGNFPGRFSGRQFSNSRSEMNVSTLELGDSALYLCASSLDPGQGYYGYTFGSGTRLTVV.

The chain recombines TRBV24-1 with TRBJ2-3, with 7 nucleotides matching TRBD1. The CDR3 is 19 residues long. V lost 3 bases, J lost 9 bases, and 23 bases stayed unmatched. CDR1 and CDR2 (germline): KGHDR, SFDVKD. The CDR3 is CATSDASYRGLEGGGTQYF. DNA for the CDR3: TGTGCCACCAGTGATGCCTCCTACAGGGGTCTGGAAGGAGGTGGAACGCAGTATTTT.